One sample yielded the 8 T cell receptor beta chains listed below, sequenced in a study of blood T cell repertoires in COVID-19. Using immunoSEQ multiplex PCR, the repertoire was profiled, and TCRdb retains in-frame clones only, with some absent. The sample has 150,000 to 200,000 clones; around 88% are singletons. Material: peripheral blood. Receptors were obtained from a woman aged 65 to 85 who had recovered from COVID-19.

The chain uses TRBV6-5 and TRBJ1-1; no clear D. The V end was cut by 2 bases, the J end by 2 bases, with 9 bases between. The CDR3 sequence is 14 residues long. Germline V gene lookup returns CDR1 MNHEY and CDR2 SVGAGI. The CDR3: CASSYVGLNTEAFF. The CDR3 DNA reads TGTGCCAGCAGTTACGTGGGCCTAAACACTGAAGCTTTCTTT.

This clone was observed at least ten times. Here the CDR3 DNA reads TGTGCCAGCAGTTTAGGACTGCGAGACAGGGGCTATGGCTACACCTTC. This gives the protein CASSLGLRDRGYGYTF. The chain is built from TRBV28 and TRBJ1-2; 8 positions match TRBD1. V lost 2 bases and J lost 4; bases outside the gene matches: 9. This CDR3 is built from 16 residues. In germline, CDR1 is MDHEN, CDR2 SYDVKM.

V gene TRBV28 combines with J gene TRBJ1-2, with D possibly being TRBD1 (5 bases). CDR3 length: 15 amino acids. Per the germline V gene, CDR1 is MDHEN and CDR2 is SYDVKM. The germline V and J ends were trimmed by 7 bases and 3 bases, with 18 bases remaining between them. The CDR3 reads CASTRVGQSDYGYTF. DNA of the CDR3: TGTGCCAGCACCCGGGTGGGGCAGTCCGACTATGGCTACACCTTC.

Here the CDR3 DNA reads TGTGCCAGCAGCCTATCGCCGGAGCCCCAGGGGACCCAGTACTTC. Translation gives CASSLSPEPQGTQYF. The chain uses TRBV5-8 and TRBJ2-5, with a weak D call TRBD1 (5 bases). With 4 bases removed from V and 7 bases from J, the gap between germline ends came to 20 bases. Germline lookup yields CDR1 SGHTS and CDR2 YDEGEE. CDR3 size: 15 residues.

This clone has just a few counts. The chain employs TRBV3-1 (or the pseudogene TRBV3-2) and TRBJ1-1, with unresolved D. Between the trimmed V and J ends, which lost 4 bases and 1 base, there was a span of 7 bases. The CDR3 contains 13 residues. Germline CDR1 and CDR2: LGHDT and YNNKEL (reference sequence). CDR3 nucleotides: TGTGCCAGCAGCCCCCTCGGGAACACTGAAGCTTTCTTT. It encodes CASSPLGNTEAFF.

This clone has only one observation. V gene TRBV20-1 combines with J gene TRBJ2-5; weak D call: TRBD1 (5 bases). Germline V gene lookup returns CDR1 DFQATT and CDR2 SNEGSKA (reference sequence). CDR3 size: 14 residues. V was clipped by 3 bases and J by 5 bases, with 16 bases between them. The CDR3 sequence: CSASRGHPGETQYF. The CDR3 DNA is TGCAGTGCTAGTCGTGGCCACCCAGGGGAGACCCAGTACTTC.

The chain combines TRBV7-8 with TRBJ2-7; the match to TRBD1 covers 7 bases. Trimming took 5 bases from V and 2 from J; bases not matched to a gene: 9. Germline loops: CDR1 SGHVS, CDR2 FQNEAQ. The CDR3 is made up of 15 amino acids. Here the CDR3 DNA reads TGTGCCAGCAGCCGAGTGAGGGGGCCCGCCTACGAGCAGTACTTC. This encodes CASSRVRGPAYEQYF.

The chain couples TRBV5-1 to TRBJ1-2; 8 bases fit TRBD1. V was clipped by 4 bases and J by 8 bases; unmatched bases: 7. CDR1 is SGHRS, CDR2 YFSETQ, per germline. The CDR3 consists of 13 residues. In DNA form, the CDR3 reads TGCGCCAGCAGCCAGACAGGGGTCGAAGGCTACACCTTC. Translation gives CASSQTGVEGYTF.